The T cell receptor beta chain under discussion was sequenced for a study of glioma-infiltrating T cells. The V end was cut by 3 bases, the J end by 5 bases, with 5 bases between. Germline-derived CDR1 and CDR2 are SNHLY and FYNNEI. The CDR3 has 12 amino acids. This clonotype was seen ten or more times. Amplification of TCR alpha and beta CDR3 regions from RNA used iRepertoire nested multiplex PCR. Tissue mRNA or PBMC total RNA, 100-400 ng, went into one-step reverse transcription and amplification. One entry per CDR3 protein results from TCRdb running MiXCR on the multiplex PCR reads. The sample comprises about 89,000 distinct CDR3 sequences, approximately 22% of which are singletons, and over 5.5% rests with the top ten.

V gene TRBV2 combines with J gene TRBJ2-1; D is undetermined. This receptor was identified in a human donor with low-grade glioma or glioblastoma, undergoing nonglioma brain surgery, or in good health (not recorded which). Material: glioma tissue, nonneoplastic brain tissue, or PBMCs (not recorded which). CDR3 amino acids: CASSESDNEQFF. In nucleotides, the CDR3 is TGTGCCAGCAGTGAGTCGGACAATGAGCAGTTCTTC. The full variable domain, completed using reference TRBV2 and TRBJ2-1, is EPEVTQTPSHQVTQMGQEVILRCVPISNHLYFYWYRQILGQKVEFLVSFYNNEISEKSEIFDDQFSVERPDGSNFTLKIRSTKLEDSAMYFCASSESDNEQFFGPGTRLTVL.